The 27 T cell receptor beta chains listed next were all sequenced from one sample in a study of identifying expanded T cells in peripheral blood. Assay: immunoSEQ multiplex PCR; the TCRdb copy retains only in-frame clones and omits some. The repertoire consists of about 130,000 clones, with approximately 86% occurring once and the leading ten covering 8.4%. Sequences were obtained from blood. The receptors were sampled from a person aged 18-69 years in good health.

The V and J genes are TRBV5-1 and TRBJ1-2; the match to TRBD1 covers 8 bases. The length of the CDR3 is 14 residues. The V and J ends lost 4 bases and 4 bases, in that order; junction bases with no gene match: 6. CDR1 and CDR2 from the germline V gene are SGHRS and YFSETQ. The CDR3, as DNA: TGCGCCAGCAGCGACAGGGGTGGGGGCTATGGCTACACCTTC. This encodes CASSDRGGGYGYTF.

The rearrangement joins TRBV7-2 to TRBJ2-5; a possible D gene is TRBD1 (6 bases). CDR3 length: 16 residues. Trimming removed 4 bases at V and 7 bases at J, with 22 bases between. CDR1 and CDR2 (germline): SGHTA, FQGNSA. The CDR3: CASSYQPGHGLATQYF. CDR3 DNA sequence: TGTGCCAGCAGCTATCAACCGGGACATGGACTGGCGACCCAGTACTTC.

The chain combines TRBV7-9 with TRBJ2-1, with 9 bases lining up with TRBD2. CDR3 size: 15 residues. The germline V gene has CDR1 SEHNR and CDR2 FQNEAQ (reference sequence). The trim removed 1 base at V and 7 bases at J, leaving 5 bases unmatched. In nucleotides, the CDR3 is TGTGCCAGCAGCTTAGTCGTAGCGGGGGAGAATGAGCAGTTCTTC. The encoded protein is CASSLVVAGENEQFF.

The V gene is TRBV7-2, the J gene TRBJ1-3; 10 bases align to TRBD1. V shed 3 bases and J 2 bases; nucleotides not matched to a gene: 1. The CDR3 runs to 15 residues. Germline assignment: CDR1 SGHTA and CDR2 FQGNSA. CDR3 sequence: CASSFGTGAGNTIYF. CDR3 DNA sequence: TGTGCCAGCAGCTTTGGGACAGGGGCTGGAAACACCATATATTTT.

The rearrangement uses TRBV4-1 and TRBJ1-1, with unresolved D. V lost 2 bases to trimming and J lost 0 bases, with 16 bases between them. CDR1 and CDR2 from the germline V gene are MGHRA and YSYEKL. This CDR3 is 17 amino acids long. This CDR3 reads CASSQLDMGFMNTEAFF. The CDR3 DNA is TGCGCCAGCAGCCAACTAGACATGGGGTTTATGAACACTGAAGCTTTCTTT.

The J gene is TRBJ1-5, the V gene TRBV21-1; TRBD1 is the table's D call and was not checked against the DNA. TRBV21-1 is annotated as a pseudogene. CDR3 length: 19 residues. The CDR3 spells CASSKASLYGSGVYQPQHF. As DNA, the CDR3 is TGTGCCAGCAGCAAAGCGAGTCTTTATGGGTCAGGGGTTTATCAGCCCCAGCATTTT.

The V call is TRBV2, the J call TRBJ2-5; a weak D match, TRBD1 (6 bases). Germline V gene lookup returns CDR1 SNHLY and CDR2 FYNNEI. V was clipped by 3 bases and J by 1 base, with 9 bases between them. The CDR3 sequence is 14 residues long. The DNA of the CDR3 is TGTGCCAGCAGTGACAGGGGCCTCCAAGAGACCCAGTACTTC. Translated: CASSDRGLQETQYF.

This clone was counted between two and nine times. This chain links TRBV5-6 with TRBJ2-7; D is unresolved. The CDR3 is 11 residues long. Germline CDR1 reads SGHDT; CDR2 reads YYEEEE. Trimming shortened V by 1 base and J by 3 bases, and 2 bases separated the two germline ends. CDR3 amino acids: CASSLNYEQYF. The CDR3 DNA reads TGTGCCAGCAGCTTGAACTACGAGCAGTACTTC.

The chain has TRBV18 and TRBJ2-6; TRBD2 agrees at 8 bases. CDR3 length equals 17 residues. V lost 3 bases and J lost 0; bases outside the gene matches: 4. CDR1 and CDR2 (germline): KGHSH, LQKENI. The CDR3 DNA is TGTGCCAGCTCACCCCCTAGCGGGTACTCTGGGGCCAACGTCCTGACTTTC. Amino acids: CASSPPSGYSGANVLTF.

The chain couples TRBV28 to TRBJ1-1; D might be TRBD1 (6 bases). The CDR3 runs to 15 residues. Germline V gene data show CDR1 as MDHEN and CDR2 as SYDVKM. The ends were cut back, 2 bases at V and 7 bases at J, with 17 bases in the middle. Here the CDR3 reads CASSLRGAQINEAFF. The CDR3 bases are TGTGCCAGCAGTTTACGGGGGGCGCAGATTAATGAAGCTTTCTTT.

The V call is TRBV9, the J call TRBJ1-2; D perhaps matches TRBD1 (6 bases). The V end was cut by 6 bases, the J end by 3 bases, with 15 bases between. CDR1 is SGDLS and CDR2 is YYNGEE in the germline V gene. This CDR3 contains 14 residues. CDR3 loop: CASTPYEGDYGYTF. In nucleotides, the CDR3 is TGTGCCAGCACCCCTTACGAGGGGGACTATGGCTACACCTTC.

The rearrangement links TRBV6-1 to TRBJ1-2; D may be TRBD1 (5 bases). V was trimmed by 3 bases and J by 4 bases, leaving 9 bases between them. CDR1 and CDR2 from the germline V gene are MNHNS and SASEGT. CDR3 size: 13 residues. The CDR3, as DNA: TGTGCCAGCAGTGACGGGGGAGGCTATGGCTACACCTTC. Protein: CASSDGGGYGYTF.

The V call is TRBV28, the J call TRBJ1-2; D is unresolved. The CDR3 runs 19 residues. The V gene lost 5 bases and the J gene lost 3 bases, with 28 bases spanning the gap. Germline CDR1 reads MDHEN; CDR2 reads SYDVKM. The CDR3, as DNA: TGTGCCAGCAGTCCGCCGTTATATTTCAGAGAGGAAAACGACTATGGCTACACCTTC. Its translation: CASSPPLYFREENDYGYTF.

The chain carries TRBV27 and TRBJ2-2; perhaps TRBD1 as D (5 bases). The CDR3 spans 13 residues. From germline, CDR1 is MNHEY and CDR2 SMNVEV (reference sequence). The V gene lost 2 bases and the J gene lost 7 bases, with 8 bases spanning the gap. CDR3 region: CASSLRGLGELFF. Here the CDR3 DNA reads TGTGCCAGCAGTTTAAGGGGCCTCGGGGAGCTGTTTTTT.

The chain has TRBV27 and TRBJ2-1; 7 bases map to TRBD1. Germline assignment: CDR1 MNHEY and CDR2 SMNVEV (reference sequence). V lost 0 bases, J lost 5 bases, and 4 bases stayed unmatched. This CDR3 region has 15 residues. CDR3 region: CASSLSTGWNNEQFF. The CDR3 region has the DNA TGTGCCAGCAGTTTATCGACAGGGTGGAACAATGAGCAGTTCTTC.

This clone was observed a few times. CDR3: CASSPRSGQGISPLHF. The CDR3, as DNA: TGTGCCAGCAGCCCGAGGTCGGGACAGGGCATTTCACCCCTCCACTTT. The J gene is TRBJ1-6, the V gene TRBV5-8, with 9 positions matching TRBD1. The CDR3 loop spans 16 amino acids. V shed 4 bases and J 9 bases; nucleotides not matched to a gene: 11. Germline CDR1 reads SGHTS; CDR2 reads YDEGEE.

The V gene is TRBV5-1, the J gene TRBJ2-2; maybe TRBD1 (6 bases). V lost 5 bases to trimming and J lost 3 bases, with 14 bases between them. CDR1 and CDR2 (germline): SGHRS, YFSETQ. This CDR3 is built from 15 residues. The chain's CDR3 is CASRNRVGDTGELFF. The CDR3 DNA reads TGCGCCAGCAGAAACAGGGTTGGGGACACCGGGGAGCTGTTTTTT.

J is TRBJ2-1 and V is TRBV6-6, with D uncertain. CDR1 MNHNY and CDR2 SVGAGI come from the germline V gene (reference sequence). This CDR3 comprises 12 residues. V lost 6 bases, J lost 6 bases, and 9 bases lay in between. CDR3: CASSPLPNEQFF. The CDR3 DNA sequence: TGTGCCAGCAGCCCCCTTCCCAATGAGCAGTTCTTC.

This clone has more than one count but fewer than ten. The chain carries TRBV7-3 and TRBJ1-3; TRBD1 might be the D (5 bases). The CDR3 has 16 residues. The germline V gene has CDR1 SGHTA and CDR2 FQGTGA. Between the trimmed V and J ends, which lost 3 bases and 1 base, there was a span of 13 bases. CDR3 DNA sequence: TGTGCCAGCAGCTTGGGGCCAATAGGATCTGGAAACACCATATATTTT. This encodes CASSLGPIGSGNTIYF.

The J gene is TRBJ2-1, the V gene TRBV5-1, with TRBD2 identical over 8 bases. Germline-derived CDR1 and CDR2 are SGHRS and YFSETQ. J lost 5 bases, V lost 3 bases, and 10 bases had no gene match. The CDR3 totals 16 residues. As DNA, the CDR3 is TGCGCCAGCAGCTCACGGGGGGGCCTGGGAGACAATGAGCAGTTCTTC. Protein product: CASSSRGGLGDNEQFF.

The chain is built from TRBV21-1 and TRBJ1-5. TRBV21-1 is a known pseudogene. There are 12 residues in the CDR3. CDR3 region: CASSKVRPSQHF. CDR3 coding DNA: TGTGCCAGCAGCAAAGTGAGGCCTTCCCAGCATTTT.

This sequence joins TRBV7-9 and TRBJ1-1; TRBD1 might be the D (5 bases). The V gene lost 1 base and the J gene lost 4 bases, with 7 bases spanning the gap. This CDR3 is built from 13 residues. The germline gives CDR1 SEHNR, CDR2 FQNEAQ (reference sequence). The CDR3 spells CASSLEGITEAFF. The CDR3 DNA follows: TGTGCCAGCAGCTTAGAGGGGATCACTGAAGCTTTCTTT.

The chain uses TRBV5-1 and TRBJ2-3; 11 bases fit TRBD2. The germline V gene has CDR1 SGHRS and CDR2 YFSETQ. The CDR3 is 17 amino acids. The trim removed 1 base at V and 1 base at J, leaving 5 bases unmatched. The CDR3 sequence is CASSLFLAGGRTDTQYF. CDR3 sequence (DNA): TGCGCCAGCAGCTTGTTCCTAGCGGGGGGACGCACAGATACGCAGTATTTT.

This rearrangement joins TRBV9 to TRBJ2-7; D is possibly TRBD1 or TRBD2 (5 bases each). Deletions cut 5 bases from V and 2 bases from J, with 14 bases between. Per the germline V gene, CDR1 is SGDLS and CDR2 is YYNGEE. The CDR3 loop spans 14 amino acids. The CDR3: CASSTGTEPYEQYF. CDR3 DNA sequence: TGTGCCAGCAGTACCGGGACGGAGCCCTACGAGCAGTACTTC.

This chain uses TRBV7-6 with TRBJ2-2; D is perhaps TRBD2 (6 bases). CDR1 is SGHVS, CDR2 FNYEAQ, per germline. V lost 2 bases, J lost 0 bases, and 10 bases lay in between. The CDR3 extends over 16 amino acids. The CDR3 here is CASSLTLASNTGELFF. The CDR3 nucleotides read TGTGCCAGCAGCTTAACGCTAGCGTCGAACACCGGGGAGCTGTTTTTT.

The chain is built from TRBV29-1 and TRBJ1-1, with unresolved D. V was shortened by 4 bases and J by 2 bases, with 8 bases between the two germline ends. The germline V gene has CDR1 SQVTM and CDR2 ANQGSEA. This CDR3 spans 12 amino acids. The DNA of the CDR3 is TGCAGCGTTGGGCAGACAAACACTGAAGCTTTCTTT. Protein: CSVGQTNTEAFF.

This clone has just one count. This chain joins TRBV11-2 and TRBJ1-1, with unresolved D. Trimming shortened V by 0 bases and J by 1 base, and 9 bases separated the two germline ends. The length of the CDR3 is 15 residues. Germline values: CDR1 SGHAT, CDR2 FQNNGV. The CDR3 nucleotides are TGTGCCAGCAGCTTAGAACGGGCGGCGAACACTGAAGCTTTCTTT. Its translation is CASSLERAANTEAFF.